This T cell receptor beta chain was recovered during a study of blood T cells in healthy people across ages. The count of this clonotype is one. For the second PCR, which ran for roughly 7 to 11 cycles, a sample-barcoded 5' primer and a J-beta primer mix were used. TCRdb itself ran the 5' RACE reads through MiXCR, one entry per CDR3 protein. This sample has about 1,400,000 distinct CDR3 sequences, with 59% found just once. This sequence was found in a man aged 18 to 30 in good health. Sequences were obtained from blood.

This CDR3 is CASSHPPSTGNTEAFF. The CDR3, as DNA: TGTGCCAGCAGCCACCCGCCCTCGACAGGGAACACTGAAGCTTTCTTT. This chain connects TRBV4-2 to TRBJ1-1; maybe TRBD1 (6 bases). Germline CDR1 LGHNA, CDR2 YNFKEQ. V was cut by 3 bases and J by 1 base, with 15 bases left in between. The CDR3 contains 16 residues.